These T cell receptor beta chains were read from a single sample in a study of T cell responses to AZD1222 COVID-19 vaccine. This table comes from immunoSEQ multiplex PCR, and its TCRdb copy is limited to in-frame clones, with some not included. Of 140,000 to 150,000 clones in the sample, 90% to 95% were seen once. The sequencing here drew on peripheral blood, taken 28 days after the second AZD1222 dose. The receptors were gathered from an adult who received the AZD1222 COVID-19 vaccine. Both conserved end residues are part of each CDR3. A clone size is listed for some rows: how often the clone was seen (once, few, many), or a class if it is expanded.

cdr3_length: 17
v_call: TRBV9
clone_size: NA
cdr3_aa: CASSVAPGQGANSPLHF

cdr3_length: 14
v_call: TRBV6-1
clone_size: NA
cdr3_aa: CASSEGYGGQPQHF

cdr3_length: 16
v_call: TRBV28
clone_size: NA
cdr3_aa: CASRLYREVVQETQYF

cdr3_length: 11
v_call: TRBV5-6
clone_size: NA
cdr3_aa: CASSMEGLLHF

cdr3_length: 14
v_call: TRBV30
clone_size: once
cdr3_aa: CAWENSIGVNEQFF

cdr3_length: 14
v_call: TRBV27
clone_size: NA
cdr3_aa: CASSRDRGHYGYTF

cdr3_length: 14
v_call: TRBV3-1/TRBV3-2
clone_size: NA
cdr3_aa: CASRPGGGTDTQYF

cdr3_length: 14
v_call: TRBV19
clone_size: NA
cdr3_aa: CASRKRGPKDEQFF

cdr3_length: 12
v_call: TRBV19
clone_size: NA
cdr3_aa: CASSSKLSEAFF

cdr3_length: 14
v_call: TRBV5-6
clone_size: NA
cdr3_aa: CASSWYDRVSEAFF

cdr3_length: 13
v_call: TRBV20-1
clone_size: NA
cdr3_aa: CSASIDRGTEAFF

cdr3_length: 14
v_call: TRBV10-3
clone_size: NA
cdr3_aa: CAIKKGQGDEKLFF

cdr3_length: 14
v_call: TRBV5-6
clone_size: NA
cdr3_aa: CASSLGTGLYGYTF

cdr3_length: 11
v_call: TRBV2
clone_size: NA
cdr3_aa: CASSEWDGQFF

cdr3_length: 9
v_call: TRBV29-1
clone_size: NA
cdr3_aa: CSVENGYTF

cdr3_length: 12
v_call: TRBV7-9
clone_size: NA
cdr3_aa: CASLGQSYGYTF

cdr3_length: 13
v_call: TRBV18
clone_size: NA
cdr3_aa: CASSGGFQETQYF

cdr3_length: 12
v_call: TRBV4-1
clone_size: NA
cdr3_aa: CASSQDRETQYF

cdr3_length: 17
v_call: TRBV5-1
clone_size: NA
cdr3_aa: CASSLRVLSQRDTEAFF

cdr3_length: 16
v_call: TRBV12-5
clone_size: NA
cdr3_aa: CASDSDRGRRNTEAFF

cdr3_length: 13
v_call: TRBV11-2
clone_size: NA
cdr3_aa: CASSSHSKGGYTF

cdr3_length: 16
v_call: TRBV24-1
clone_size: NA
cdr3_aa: CATSDPGTSGSNEQFF

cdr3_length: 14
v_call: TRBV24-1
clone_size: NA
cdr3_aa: CATRVGDTPYEQYF

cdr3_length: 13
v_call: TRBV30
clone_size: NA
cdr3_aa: CALDRGMNTEAFF